The subject of this entry is one T cell receptor (beta chain). What it recognizes is unknown. The data are from a study of monozygotic twins with inflammatory bowel disease. Whole-study findings and limits: Immunosuppressive treatment differences may have increased patient repertoire variability. Twin pairs that were concordant did not differ from discordant pairs in repertoire similarity, possibly from limited power. Especially with disease activity, IBD patients had fewer clonotypes in common with others than healthy twins did.

Incorporation of UMIs carrying a 6-nucleotide sample barcode was performed by template switching. For each CDR3 protein, TCRdb gives one entry from its re-call of the 5' RACE reads, without DNA. Reported are 120,000 to 150,000 distinct CDR3 sequences; the ten largest clones contain 2% to 3%. The origin of this receptor is a human donor with ulcerative colitis or Crohn's disease, or a healthy co-twin of an affected twin (not recorded which). The sequencing input was blood.

The CDR3 protein is CASSLARDTAYEQYF. The J gene is TRBJ2-7, the V gene TRBV5-5; the D call of TRBD1 rests on TCRdb alone, since no DNA is present to check it. Germline V CDR1 and CDR2: SGHKS, YYEKEE (reference sequence). The CDR3 length is 15 residues.